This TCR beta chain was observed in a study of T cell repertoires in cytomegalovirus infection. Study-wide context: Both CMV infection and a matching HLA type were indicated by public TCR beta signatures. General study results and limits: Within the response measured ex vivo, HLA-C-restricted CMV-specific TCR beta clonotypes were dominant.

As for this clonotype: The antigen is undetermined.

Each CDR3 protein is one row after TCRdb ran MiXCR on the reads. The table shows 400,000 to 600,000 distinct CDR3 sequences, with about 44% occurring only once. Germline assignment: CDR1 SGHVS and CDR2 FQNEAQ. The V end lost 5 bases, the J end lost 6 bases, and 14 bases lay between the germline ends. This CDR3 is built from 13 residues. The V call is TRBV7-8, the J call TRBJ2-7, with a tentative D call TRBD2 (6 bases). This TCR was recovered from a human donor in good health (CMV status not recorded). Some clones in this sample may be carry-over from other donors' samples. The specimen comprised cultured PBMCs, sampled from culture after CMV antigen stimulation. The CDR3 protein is CASSRSEGGEQYF. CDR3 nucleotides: TGTGCCAGCAGCCGCTCCGAGGGAGGCGAGCAGTACTTC.